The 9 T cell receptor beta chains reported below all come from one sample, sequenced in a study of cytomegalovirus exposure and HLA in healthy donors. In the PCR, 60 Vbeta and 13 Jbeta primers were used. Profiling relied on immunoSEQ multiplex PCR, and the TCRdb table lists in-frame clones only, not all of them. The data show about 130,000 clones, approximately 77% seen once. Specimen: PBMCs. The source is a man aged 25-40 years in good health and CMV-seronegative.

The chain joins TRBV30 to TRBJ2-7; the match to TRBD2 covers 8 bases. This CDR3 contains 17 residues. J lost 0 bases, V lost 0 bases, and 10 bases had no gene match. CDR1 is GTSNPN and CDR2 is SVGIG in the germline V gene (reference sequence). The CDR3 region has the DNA TGTGCCTGGAGTGTACGCTTTCTAGCGGGTTACTCCTACGAGCAGTACTTC. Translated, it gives CAWSVRFLAGYSYEQYF.

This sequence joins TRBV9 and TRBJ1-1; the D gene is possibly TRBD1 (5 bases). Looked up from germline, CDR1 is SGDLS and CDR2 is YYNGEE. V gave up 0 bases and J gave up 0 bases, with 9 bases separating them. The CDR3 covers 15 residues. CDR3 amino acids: CASSVEGAMNTEAFF. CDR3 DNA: TGTGCCAGCAGCGTAGAAGGGGCGATGAACACTGAAGCTTTCTTT.

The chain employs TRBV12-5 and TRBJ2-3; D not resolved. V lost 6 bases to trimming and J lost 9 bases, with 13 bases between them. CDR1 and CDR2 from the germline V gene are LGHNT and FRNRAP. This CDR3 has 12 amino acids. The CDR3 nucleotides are TGTGCTAGTGGGACTGACGGAAGGACGCAGTATTTT. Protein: CASGTDGRTQYF.

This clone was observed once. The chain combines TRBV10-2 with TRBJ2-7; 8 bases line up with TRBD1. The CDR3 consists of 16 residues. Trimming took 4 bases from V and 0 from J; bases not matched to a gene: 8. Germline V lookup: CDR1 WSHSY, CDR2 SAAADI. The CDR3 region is CASSGRTGRLSYEQYF. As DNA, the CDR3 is TGCGCCAGCAGTGGGCGGACAGGGCGTCTCTCCTACGAGCAGTACTTC.

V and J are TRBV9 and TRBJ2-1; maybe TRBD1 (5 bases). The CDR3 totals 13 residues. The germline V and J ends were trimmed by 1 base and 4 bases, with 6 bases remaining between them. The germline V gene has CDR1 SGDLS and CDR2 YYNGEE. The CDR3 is CASSVRGYNEQFF. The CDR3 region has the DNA TGTGCCAGCAGCGTAAGGGGATACAATGAGCAGTTCTTC.

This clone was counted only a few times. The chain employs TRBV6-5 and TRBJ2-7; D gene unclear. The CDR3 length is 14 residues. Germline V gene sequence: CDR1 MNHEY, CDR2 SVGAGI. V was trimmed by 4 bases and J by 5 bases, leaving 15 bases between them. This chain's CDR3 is CASSLSSLADEQYF. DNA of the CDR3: TGTGCCAGCAGTTTGTCCTCACTTGCTGACGAGCAGTACTTC.

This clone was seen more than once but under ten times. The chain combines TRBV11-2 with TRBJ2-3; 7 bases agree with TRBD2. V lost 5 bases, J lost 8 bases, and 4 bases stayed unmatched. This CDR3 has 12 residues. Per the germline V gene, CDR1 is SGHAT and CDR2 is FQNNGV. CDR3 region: CASSPWGGTQYF. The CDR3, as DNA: TGTGCCAGCAGCCCCTGGGGGGGTACGCAGTATTTT.

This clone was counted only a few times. CDR3 in DNA: TGTGCCAGCAGCCAAGGTGGGCGGAGCGGGGGAGATACGCAGTATTTT. Protein sequence: CASSQGGRSGGDTQYF. The V gene is TRBV11-1, the J gene TRBJ2-3; 8 positions match TRBD2. Germline-derived CDR1 and CDR2 are SGHAT and FQDESV (reference sequence). After removal of 5 bases from V and 5 bases from J, the junction contained 12 bases not matched to a gene. The CDR3 is 16 amino acids.

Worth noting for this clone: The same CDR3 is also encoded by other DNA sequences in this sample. CDR3 loop: CASSLRGNYGYTF. CDR3 nucleotides: TGTGCCAGCAGTTTACGGGGAAACTATGGCTACACCTTC. The chain uses TRBV28 and TRBJ1-2; D is ambiguous. V was pared by 2 bases and J by 2 bases, with 6 bases between. CDR3 size: 13 residues. The germline V gene encodes CDR1 MDHEN and CDR2 SYDVKM.